A single TCR beta chain is shown here with its context. The antigen is not known. The CDR3 consists of 18 residues. Germline V CDR1 and CDR2: LGHNA, YNFKEQ. Trimming cost V 1 base and J 5 bases, with 23 bases left between them. This specimen comes from a study of cytomegalovirus exposure and HLA in healthy donors. Study-wide results and limits: The analysis excluded some indistinguishable V segments, including TRBV6-2 and TRBV6-3.

Use of 60 Vbeta and 13 Jbeta primers characterized the PCR. The method was immunoSEQ multiplex PCR; TCRdb's version includes in-frame clones alone and lacks a portion of them. Here the sample spans 100,000 or so clones, 79% being singletons. Input material: PBMCs. The receptor's source is a woman in her forties in good health and CMV-seronegative. V usage is TRBV4-2 and J usage is TRBJ1-1; D is possibly TRBD1 (5 bases). The CDR3 loop is CASSQVSDGAGRRTEAFF. The CDR3 region has the DNA TGTGCCAGCAGCCAAGTTTCAGATGGGGCAGGGAGGAGAACTGAAGCTTTCTTT.